This paragraph covers one TCR beta chain sequence. It has no known antigen specificity. No base quality values were provided; no much bigger clone lies one nucleotide off. The cohort was made up of 500 to 800 healthy bone marrow donors. At the time of sampling, every cohort member was nominally healthy, though immune exposures that went unrecorded were likely present. The donor tested CMV seronegative, placing the donor among the roughly 340 seronegative members of the cohort. Each donor provided a peripheral blood sample, and peripheral blood mononuclear cells were used for TCR beta sequencing. The Qiagen DNeasy Blood Extraction Kit was used to extract genomic DNA from the blood cell samples. This sample stems from a study of cytomegalovirus exposure and HLA in healthy donors (dated 2017 in TCRdb). In terms of the full investigation: In an earlier analysis of approximately 500 of the donors, 276 Gb of sequence data and 100 million or so unique TCR beta sequences from approximately 180 million T cells were reported. An early release covering roughly 600 HLA-typed donors comprised about 290 gigabases of sequencing data and around 80 million unique TCR sequences. Of the 300 to 500 genotyped donors, 81% were placed in the genetic ancestry cluster associated with self-reported Caucasian donors. The aim of the study was to test whether cataloging public T cell receptors could identify signatures of past pathogen exposure. The study profiled the T cell repertoires of more than 500 subjects by immunosequencing and related them to cytomegalovirus serostatus. A separate validation cohort of 100 to 150 different subjects was used in addition to the roughly 620-subject first cohort. To predict cytomegalovirus infection status, the study combined high-throughput TCR immunosequencing, statistical association of individual TCRs with disease status, and machine learning. In a later analysis, previously published TCR beta repertoires from more than 500 donors were re-analyzed and high-resolution HLA genotyping was added so that TCR occurrence patterns could be studied. The later analysis used no new phenotypic data to find candidate immune exposures, relying instead on TCR beta sequences and their occurrence across donors. To decide whether each TCR beta V gene segment behaved as functional or pseudogenic, an earlier analysis of approximately 590 of the donors relied on high-throughput TCR beta sequencing. Donor age, sex, ethnicity and CMV serostatus were compiled alongside the repertoire data. A later genetic analysis took genome-wide SNP genotypes for about 55% of the 666 donors and used that subset as a discovery cohort. All discovery cohort repertoires had been generated on a single sequencing platform. Class I and class II HLA loci were covered by the typing at four-digit resolution. The number of typed donors differed by locus: 629-630 for A, B, C, DRB1 and DQB1; 500 to 550 for DQA1; 600 to 610 for DPA1; and 450 to 480 for DPB1. Four or five DR-DQ haplotypes were handled as single units for association and clustering because linkage in the cohort was strong. Among about 410 genotyped donors of the cohort, an average of approximately 200,000 unique TCR beta nucleotide sequences was sequenced per donor, of which roughly 17% were non-productive. Overall study outcomes, separate from this receptor: In a later genetic analysis, fewer N-insertions in productive TCRs were reported among donors in an Asian-associated ancestry cluster than the roughly 670-donor mean. In an earlier analysis of fewer than 700 of the donors, most TCR beta V segments appeared in productive rearrangements about 87% or about 30% of the time, broadly matching IMGT annotations. Because counts were too low, seventeen rarely observed V segments, including chromosome 9 orphons, were excluded from the earlier analysis of a few hundred of the donors. For the cohort, immune exposure information was limited to CMV serostatus. In vitro tests confirmed that three of the cytomegalovirus-associated TCR beta chains recognize cytomegalovirus antigens. Some IMGT-functional V segments, including TRBV6-2 and TRBV6-3, could not be distinguished by the 87-base-pair reads and were therefore excluded. According to a later analysis, most CMV-associated TCR beta chains appeared to be HLA-restricted, and the HLA associations seemed to be driven largely by CMV exposure. Most TCR sequences were observed very rarely across donors, whereas some public TCRs were present in many individuals. When HLA alleles, especially DR and DQ, strongly co-occurred, TCR associations were difficult to assign to individual alleles. The study gave a list of about 150 TCR beta chains associated with cytomegalovirus. In this cohort, only TCR beta chains were sequenced, and detectable features were limited by the absence of alpha or paired-chain data. In a later analysis, more than 15,000 TCR beta sequences were associated with specific HLA alleles at a false discovery rate of 0.05. A further reported finding was that TCR beta sequences accurately predicted the HLA-A and HLA-B alleles for most subjects in the first cohort. The sequencing pipeline was judged likely to have produced a cluster of highly shared sequence variants as a technical artifact. HLA typing was unavailable for some donors at each locus, so association tests used only the typed subset. The authors suggested that the approach could potentially be generalized to other disease states and immunological phenotypes. Correlated functional status among segregating V segments might reflect linkage disequilibrium, but an unknown experimental factor could not be ruled out. Cytomegalovirus status was reported to be diagnosed by the classifier with high specificity and sensitivity in both the original and validation cohorts. A later analysis reported that several top co-occurrence clusters appeared linked to parvovirus B19, influenza, CMV and Epstein-Barr virus. In a later genetic analysis, a missense DCLRE1C variant was associated with V-gene and J-gene trimming of TCR beta chains, and the association was replicated in an independent cohort. Sequencing depth was assumed to be roughly uniform across donors in the presence/absence analyses, though that assumption may not hold. A later analysis found that HLA-associated TCR beta chains were more clonally expanded and had lower generation probabilities than equally common non-associated chains. A later analysis found that TCR association rates varied across HLA loci, with DRB1 alleles showing the most associated TCRs and HLA-C alleles the fewest.

Library preparation was by the immunoSEQ multiplex PCR assay. The multiplex PCR relied on a mix of 60 forward primers for TCR Vbeta segments and 13 reverse primers for TCR Jbeta segments. A multiplex PCR assay on genomic DNA amplified the CDR3 region of rearranged TCR beta genes. The Illumina HiSeq System was used to sequence the amplified TCR beta libraries as 87-base-pair reads. The source study handled its data this way. A later analysis counted tens of millions of unique TCR beta chains across the 700 or so repertoires, and roughly 10 million of these chains were shared by at least two donors. Raw reads were error-corrected and collapsed into unique sequences by a nearest-neighbor algorithm in which closely related sequences were merged to remove PCR and sequencing errors. V, D and J gene segments were assigned by aligning CDR3 sequences to IMGT reference sequences. For a sequence to be retained, a match of at least six nucleotides was required to both a V gene segment and a J gene segment. A rearrangement counted as productive if the CDR3 had no stop codons and remained in frame with V and J, and every other rearrangement counted as non-productive. CDR3 was defined according to IMGT convention as the region running from the second conserved V-encoded cysteine to the conserved J-encoded phenylalanine. Sequences without an unambiguous match to a single V gene segment were excluded from the earlier analysis of almost 600 of the donors. In an earlier analysis of 450 to 700 of the donors, V segments were called functional above 56.7% productive rearrangements and were called segregating when the between-donor standard deviation exceeded 5%. A statistical classification framework was built to diagnose cytomegalovirus status from the catalog of TCR beta chain sequences. In a later analysis, V and J genes were assigned by comparing TCR nucleotide sequences against IMGT/GENE-DB human TR gene sequences. In a later analysis, CDR3 sequences and most-parsimonious VDJ recombination scenarios were assigned using the TCRdist pipeline. A later analysis defined each TCR beta chain by its CDR3 amino acid sequence plus V-gene family, and excluded reads lacking a unique V-gene family. To address suspected cross-contamination and a sequencing artifact, a later analysis removed approximately 590 highly shared, low-generation-probability nucleotide sequences. In a later analysis, a clonal expansion index was calculated for each public chain from normalized within-repertoire ranks of inferred template counts. In a later analysis, generation probabilities were computed using a VDJ recombination model fitted to out-of-frame rearrangements, and the results were checked against IGoR. Hypergeometric tests were used in a later analysis to score TCR-TCR, TCR-HLA and TCR-CMV co-occurrence, with a repertoire-size bias correction applied to the TCR pairs. A later analysis estimated false discovery rates by permuting HLA or CMV assignments 20 times. In a later analysis, co-occurring TCRs were grouped with DBSCAN, and TCRdist sequence similarity was added when clustering was performed within HLA-allele-positive subsets. Repertoires with fewer than 30,000 or more than 120,000 public chains, plus five repertoires with anomalous nucleotide sharing, were excluded from co-occurrence clustering. Imported from immuneACCESS, the table was reduced by TCRdb to in-frame sequences with V and J called. These copies leave out some clones; in studies compared against another copy, an unresolved V gene accounts for under half, and the cause of the remainder is not known. V and J calls and clone size follow that table, whereas D and trimming were derived from the DNA. The sample table contains roughly 60,000 clones; only one count was recorded for roughly 84% of them. Roughly 4.5% of the sample comes from the top ten.

At the junction V is shortened by 0 bases and J by 4 bases, with 7 bases in between. From the germline V gene (reference sequence), CDR1 is SGHNT and CDR2 is YYREEE. The CDR3 runs 13 residues from the cysteine to the phenylalanine. CDR3 DNA is the only sequence kept; it has 39 bases, read in frame from the first base. The sample consisted of PBMCs. The V and J genes are TRBV5-4 and TRBJ1-2; no D gene is confidently identified. This TCR was recovered from a man aged 25-40 years in good health and CMV-seronegative. This receptor carries the CDR3 CASSLDRSYGYTF. The nucleotide sequence reads TGTGCCAGCAGCTTGGACAGATCCTATGGCTACACCTTC.